Following are 22 T cell receptor beta chains from one sample sequenced in a study of shared T cell receptors in the human thymus. Assay used: immunoSEQ multiplex PCR; TCRdb lists only in-frame clones, some missing. The repertoire has some 760,000 clones, 80% to 90% of them found once; the top ten carry over 0.008%. This same sample was also taken into another study, of human thymus T cells.

Specimen: thymocytes. These receptors all come from a girl under three years old with a congenital heart defect.

CDR3: CSVVRGGYNEQFF. CDR3 DNA: TGCAGCGTTGTTCGGGGGGGTTACAATGAGCAGTTCTTC. V usage is TRBV29-1 and J usage is TRBJ2-1; 8 bases align to TRBD2. The germline gives CDR1 SQVTM, CDR2 ANQGSEA. CDR3 length equals 13 residues. Unmatched junction bases numbered 3, after V lost 4 bases and J lost 4 bases.

This clone has a handful of counts. V usage is TRBV7-9 and J usage is TRBJ1-1, with 8 bases aligning to TRBD1. Germline V lookup: CDR1 SEHNR, CDR2 FQNEAQ (reference sequence). J gave up 1 base and V 3 bases, and 7 bases lay outside the gene matches. The CDR3 sequence is 16 residues long. As DNA, the CDR3 is TGTGCCAGCAGCTTGAGGCCGGGACAGGCGAACACTGAAGCTTTCTTT. This codes for CASSLRPGQANTEAFF.

This rearrangement joins TRBV15 to TRBJ1-4, with D possibly matching TRBD1 (5 bases). V gave up 0 bases and J gave up 7 bases, with 18 bases separating them. The CDR3 has 17 amino acids. CDR1 is LNHNV and CDR2 is YYDKDF in the germline V gene (reference sequence). CDR3 sequence (DNA): TGTGCCACCAGCAGAGATCAGGCTTATTGGAGGGGTGAAAAACTGTTTTTT. Its translation: CATSRDQAYWRGEKLFF.

The chain carries TRBV12-5 and TRBJ2-3; D unclear. Germline CDR1 and CDR2: LGHNT and FRNRAP. V was pared by 4 bases and J by 3 bases, with 2 bases between. CDR3 length: 11 residues. The CDR3 DNA follows: TGTGCTAGTGGTTCGACAGATACGCAGTATTTT. Protein: CASGSTDTQYF.

The CDR3 DNA reads TGTGCCAGCAGTCTCAACCTGGCGAACACTGAAGCTTTCTTT. Its protein is CASSLNLANTEAFF. The J gene is TRBJ1-1, the V gene TRBV28, with D hard to call. With 5 bases removed from V and 1 base from J, the gap between germline ends came to 11 bases. There are 14 residues in the CDR3. Germline V gene lookup returns CDR1 MDHEN and CDR2 SYDVKM.

The chain couples TRBV12-5 to TRBJ2-1; 9 bases align to TRBD1. The J segment lost 8 bases and the V segment lost 6 bases, leaving 11 bases of the junction unmatched. Germline CDR1 LGHNT, CDR2 FRNRAP. The CDR3 runs 15 residues. CDR3 bases: TGTGCTAGTGGCCCTGACAGGGGGTACTTCGATGAGCAGTTCTTC. Amino acid sequence: CASGPDRGYFDEQFF.

The V and J genes are TRBV13 and TRBJ1-3; a possible D gene is TRBD1 (5 bases). This CDR3 comprises 16 residues. V was shortened by 5 bases and J by 5 bases, with 19 bases between the two germline ends. Germline V gives CDR1 PRHDT, CDR2 FYEKMQ (reference sequence). CDR3 protein: CASSDRSGERRNTIYF. CDR3 nucleotides: TGTGCCAGCAGCGACCGATCGGGGGAGAGGAGAAACACCATATATTTT. Filled out from reference TRBV13 and TRBJ1-3, the complete variable domain reads AAGVIQSPRHLIKEKRETATLKCYPIPRHDTVYWYQQGPGQDPQFLISFYEKMQSDKGSIPDRFSAQQFSDYHSELNMSSLELGDSALYFCASSDRSGERRNTIYFGEGSWLTVV.

The V call is TRBV5-1, the J call TRBJ2-3; no firm D call. Germline CDR1 SGHRS, CDR2 YFSETQ. The CDR3 loop spans 11 amino acids. V dropped 5 bases and J dropped 6 bases, with 7 bases sitting between them. The CDR3 here is CASRFGDTQYF. The CDR3 DNA is TGCGCCAGCAGGTTCGGGGATACGCAGTATTTT.

The chain combines TRBV2 with TRBJ2-2; D perhaps matches TRBD2 (6 bases). V lost 5 bases and J 4 bases, leaving 11 bases between the germline ends. The CDR3 is 14 residues long. The germline CDR1 and CDR2 sequences are SNHLY and FYNNEI. CDR3 region: CASSPQGGTGELFF. For the CDR3, the DNA is TGTGCCAGCAGTCCCCAGGGAGGCACCGGGGAGCTGTTTTTT.

This sequence joins TRBV11-3 and TRBJ2-3; D remains ambiguous. Per the germline V gene, CDR1 is SGHNT and CDR2 is YENEEA. CDR3 size: 17 residues. V was cut by 4 bases and J by 0 bases, with 17 bases left in between. The CDR3 nucleotides are TGTGCCAGCAGCTCCCCATGCAGTGTGGTGAGCACAGATACGCAGTATTTT. Translating it yields CASSSPCSVVSTDTQYF.

The chain couples TRBV7-6 to TRBJ1-2; 9 bases are a match to TRBD1. CDR1 and CDR2 from the germline V gene are SGHVS and FNYEAQ. This CDR3 region has 14 residues. V gave up 1 base and J gave up 7 bases; unmatched junction bases: 4. The CDR3 reads CASSLGDRARGYTF. CDR3 DNA: TGTGCCAGCAGCTTAGGGGACAGGGCCCGTGGCTACACCTTC.

This chain joins TRBV4-3 and TRBJ2-7; TRBD2 agrees at 7 bases. CDR3 size: 14 residues. Germline CDR1 reads LGHNA; CDR2 reads YSLEER. Trimming at V came to 1 base and at J to 3 bases, leaving 3 bases not matched to a gene. CDR3 nucleotides: TGCGCCAGCAGCCAAGTGGGAGGGAACTACGAGCAGTACTTC. This translates into CASSQVGGNYEQYF.

The gene calls are TRBV7-3 and TRBJ2-1; TRBD2 agrees at 7 bases. The CDR3 totals 17 residues. From germline, CDR1 is SGHTA and CDR2 FQGTGA. Unmatched junction bases numbered 22, after V lost 5 bases and J lost 12 bases. The CDR3 loop reads CASSPPLTSLPLAGQFF. The CDR3 DNA sequence: TGTGCCAGCAGCCCGCCCCTGACTAGCCTTCCCCTCGCTGGGCAGTTCTTC.

The count of this clone is one. J is TRBJ1-1 and V is TRBV11-2; TRBD1 matches 8 bases. The CDR3 is 19 amino acids. V was pared by 0 bases and J by 4 bases, with 16 bases of the junction left unmatched. Germline-derived CDR1 and CDR2 are SGHAT and FQNNGV. CDR3 loop: CASSLDQQGDPSRGTEAFF. Written as DNA, the CDR3 is TGTGCCAGCAGCTTAGATCAACAGGGGGATCCCTCGCGGGGCACTGAAGCTTTCTTT. Based on the CDR3 plus reference TRBV11-2 and TRBJ1-1, the full variable domain is EAGVAQSPRYKIIEKRQSVAFWCNPISGHATLYWYQQILGQGPKLLIQFQNNGVVDDSQLPKDRFSAERLKGVDSTLKIQPAKLEDSAVYLCASSLDQQGDPSRGTEAFFGQGTRLTVV.

The DNA of the CDR3 is TGTGCCAGCTCACCCCGGGACAGGGGCCTCCGCTCCTACGAGCAGTACTTC. This encodes CASSPRDRGLRSYEQYF. The chain employs TRBV18 and TRBJ2-7; 10 nucleotides agree with TRBD1. V lost 3 bases to trimming and J lost 0 bases; unmatched junction nucleotides: 8. This CDR3 comprises 17 residues. Germline CDR1 reads KGHSH; CDR2 reads LQKENI.

In the case of this clone: At one boundary the junction diverges from the germline segment, which might be a read error. The V gene is TRBV6-1, the J gene TRBJ1-5, with a tentative D call TRBD1 (5 bases). Looked up from germline, CDR1 is MNHNS and CDR2 is SASEGT. This CDR3 region has 15 residues. The CDR3 loop reads CASSDREAGNQPRHF. The CDR3 bases are TGTGCCAGCAGTGACAGGGAGGCTGGGAATCAGCCCCGGCATTTT.

The V and J genes are TRBV7-9 and TRBJ1-1; D unclear. The length of the CDR3 is 14 residues. The ends were cut back, 6 bases at V and 0 bases at J, with 11 bases in the middle. Germline CDR1 is SEHNR and CDR2 is FQNEAQ (reference sequence). CDR3 amino acids: CASRETGMNTEAFF. The CDR3 DNA reads TGTGCCAGCAGAGAGACGGGAATGAACACTGAAGCTTTCTTT.

The CDR3 nucleotides read TGCGCCAGCAGCCAAGATTTGGGGGGGCGACGACCCGAGCAGTACTTC. Translation gives CASSQDLGGRRPEQYF. V gene TRBV4-1 combines with J gene TRBJ2-7, with D maybe TRBD2 (7 bases). The CDR3 totals 16 residues. CDR1 and CDR2 (germline): MGHRA, YSYEKL. The germline V and J ends were trimmed by 0 bases and 6 bases, with 18 bases remaining between them.

A few counts support this clone. This chain connects TRBV5-4 to TRBJ1-2, with D perhaps matching TRBD1 (6 bases). Trimming pared 3 bases from V and 7 bases from J, leaving 16 bases between. CDR3 size: 14 residues. Germline V gene sequence: CDR1 SGHNT, CDR2 YYREEE (reference sequence). The CDR3 region is CASSYDHRECGYTF. CDR3 coding DNA: TGTGCCAGCAGCTACGATCACAGGGAGTGTGGCTACACCTTC.

The chain employs TRBV5-5 and TRBJ1-2, with a tentative D call TRBD1 (5 bases). Trimming took off 5 bases at V and 9 bases at J, with 23 bases between the two ends. The germline CDR1 and CDR2 sequences are SGHKS and YYEKEE (reference sequence). The CDR3 length is 15 residues. CDR3 region: CASSLGGGVEGSYTF. CDR3 nucleotides: TGTGCCAGCAGTCTCGGGGGAGGGGTTGAGGGTAGCTACACCTTC. Drawing the rest from reference TRBV5-5 and TRBJ1-2, the complete variable domain is DAGVTQSPTHLIKTRGQQVTLRCSPISGHKSVSWYQQVLGQGPQFIFQYYEKEERGRGNFPDRFSARQFPNYSSELNVNALLLGDSALYLCASSLGGGVEGSYTFGSGTRLTVV.

The gene calls are TRBV20-1 and TRBJ1-1, with D hard to call. Germline loops: CDR1 DFQATT, CDR2 SNEGSKA (reference sequence). With 0 bases removed from V and 10 bases from J, the gap between germline ends came to 3 bases. This CDR3 is built from 9 residues. This CDR3 reads CSARDRAFF. The CDR3 coding sequence is TGCAGTGCTAGAGATCGAGCTTTCTTT.

The chain uses TRBV27 and TRBJ1-4; TRBD1 might be the D (5 bases). This CDR3 is built from 16 residues. V lost 7 bases and J lost 10, with 25 bases in between. Germline V CDR1 and CDR2: MNHEY, SMNVEV (reference sequence). The CDR3 coding sequence is TGTGCCAGCACAAGTACAGGTCCTCGGGGGTCGGGAAAACTGTTTTTT. Protein: CASTSTGPRGSGKLFF.